This T cell receptor beta chain stems from a study of T cells after yellow fever vaccination. This clonotype came up many times. Its antigen is not identified. TCRdb re-called the 5' RACE reads through MiXCR, storing one row per CDR3 protein. This sample has over 100,000 distinct CDR3 sequences, with roughly 8.4% found just once. Study outcomes and limitations: The CD4 compartment and the CD8 compartment contained a small share of clonotypes in common.

CDR1 and CDR2 from the germline V gene are DFQATT and SNEGSKA (reference sequence). Trimming cost V 3 bases and J 3 bases, with 12 bases left between them. CDR3 size: 14 residues. Sequenced material: CD8+ T cells sorted from PBMCs, taken 45 days after the yellow fever booster vaccination. The chain uses TRBV20-1 and TRBJ2-1; D is unclear. The receptor was derived from a man younger than 40 who received the YFV17D yellow fever vaccine. For the CDR3, the DNA is TGCAGTGCTAGCGAGGTCAACAACTACAATGAGCAGTTCTTC. It yields the protein CSASEVNNYNEQFF.